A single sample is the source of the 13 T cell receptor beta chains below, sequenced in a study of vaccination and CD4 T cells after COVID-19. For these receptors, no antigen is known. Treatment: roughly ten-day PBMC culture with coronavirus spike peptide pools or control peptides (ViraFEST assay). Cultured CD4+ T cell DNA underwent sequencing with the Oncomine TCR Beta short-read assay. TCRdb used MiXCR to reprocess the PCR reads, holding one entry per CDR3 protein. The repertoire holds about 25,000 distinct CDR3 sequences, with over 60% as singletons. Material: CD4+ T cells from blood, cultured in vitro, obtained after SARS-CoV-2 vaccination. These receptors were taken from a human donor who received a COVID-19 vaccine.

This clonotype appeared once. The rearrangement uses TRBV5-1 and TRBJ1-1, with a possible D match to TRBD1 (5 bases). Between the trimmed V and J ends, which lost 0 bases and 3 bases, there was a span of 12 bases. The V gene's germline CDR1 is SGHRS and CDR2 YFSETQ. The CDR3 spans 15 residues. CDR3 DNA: TGCGCCAGCAGCTTGGCCGGGGCTGGCGACACTGAAGCTTTCTTT. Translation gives CASSLAGAGDTEAFF.

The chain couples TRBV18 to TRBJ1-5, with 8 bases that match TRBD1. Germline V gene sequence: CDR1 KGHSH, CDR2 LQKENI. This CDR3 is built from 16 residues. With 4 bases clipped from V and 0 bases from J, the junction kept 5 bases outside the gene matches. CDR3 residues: CASSRTGQDSNQPQHF. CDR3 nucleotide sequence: TGTGCCAGCTCACGTACGGGACAGGATAGCAATCAGCCCCAGCATTTT.

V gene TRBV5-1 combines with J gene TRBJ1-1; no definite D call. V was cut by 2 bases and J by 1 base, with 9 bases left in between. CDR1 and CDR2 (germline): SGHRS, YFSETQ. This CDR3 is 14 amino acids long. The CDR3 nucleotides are TGCGCCAGCAGCTTCATCCAGGCGAACACTGAAGCTTTCTTT. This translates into CASSFIQANTEAFF.

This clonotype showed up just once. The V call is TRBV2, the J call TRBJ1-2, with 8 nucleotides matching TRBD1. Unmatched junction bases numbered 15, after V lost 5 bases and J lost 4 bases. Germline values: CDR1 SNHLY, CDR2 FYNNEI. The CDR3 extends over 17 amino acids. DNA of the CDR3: TGTGCCAGCAGTCGTGAAAGACCAGGGGGCAATAGCTATGGCTACACCTTC. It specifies CASSRERPGGNSYGYTF.

Here the CDR3 reads CASSEASGETYEQYF. In DNA form, the CDR3 reads TGTGCCAGCAGTGAGGCTAGCGGGGAAACCTACGAGCAGTACTTC. The chain is built from TRBV2 and TRBJ2-7; 9 bases map to TRBD2. The CDR3 consists of 15 residues. Trimming cost V 3 bases and J 2 bases; bases outside gene matches: 5. The germline gives CDR1 SNHLY, CDR2 FYNNEI.

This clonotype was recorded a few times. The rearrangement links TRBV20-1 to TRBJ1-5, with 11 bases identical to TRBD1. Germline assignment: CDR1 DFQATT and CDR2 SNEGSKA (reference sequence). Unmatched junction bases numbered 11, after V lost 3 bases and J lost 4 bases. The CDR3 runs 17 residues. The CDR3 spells CSARKPSGTGGNQPQHF. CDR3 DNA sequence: TGCAGTGCTAGGAAACCCTCCGGGACAGGGGGGAATCAGCCCCAGCATTTT.

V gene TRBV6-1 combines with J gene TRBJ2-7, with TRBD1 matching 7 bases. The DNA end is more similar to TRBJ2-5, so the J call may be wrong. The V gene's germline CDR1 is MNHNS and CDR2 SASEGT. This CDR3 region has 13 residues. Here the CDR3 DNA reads TGTGCCAGCAGTACCAGACAGGGAGAGACCCAGTACTTC. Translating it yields CASSTRQGETQYF.

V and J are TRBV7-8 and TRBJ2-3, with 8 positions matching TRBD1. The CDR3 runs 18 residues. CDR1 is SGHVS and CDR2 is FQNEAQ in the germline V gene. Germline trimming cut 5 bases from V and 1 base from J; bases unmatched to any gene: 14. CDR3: CASSAQDRGLTGTDTQYF. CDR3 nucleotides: TGTGCCAGCAGCGCCCAAGACAGGGGCCTGACTGGCACAGATACGCAGTATTTT.

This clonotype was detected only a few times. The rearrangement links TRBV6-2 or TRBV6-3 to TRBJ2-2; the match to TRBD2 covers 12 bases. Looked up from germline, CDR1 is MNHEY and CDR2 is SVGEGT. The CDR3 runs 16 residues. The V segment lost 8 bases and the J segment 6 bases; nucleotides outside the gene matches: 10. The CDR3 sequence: CASSGRLAGAPGELFF. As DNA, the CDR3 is TGTGCCAGCTCGGGGCGACTAGCGGGGGCTCCCGGGGAGCTGTTTTTT.

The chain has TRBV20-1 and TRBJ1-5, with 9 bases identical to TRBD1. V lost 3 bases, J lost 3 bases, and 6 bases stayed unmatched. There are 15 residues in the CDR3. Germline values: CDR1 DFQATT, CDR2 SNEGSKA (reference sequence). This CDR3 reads CSARLRQGVNQPQHF. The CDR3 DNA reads TGCAGTGCTAGGCTCAGACAGGGGGTCAATCAGCCCCAGCATTTT.

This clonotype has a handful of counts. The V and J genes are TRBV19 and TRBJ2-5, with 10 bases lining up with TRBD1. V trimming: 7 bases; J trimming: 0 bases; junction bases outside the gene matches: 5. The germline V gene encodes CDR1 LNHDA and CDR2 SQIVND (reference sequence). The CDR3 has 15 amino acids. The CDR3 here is CASKGGQGYQETQYF. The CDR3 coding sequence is TGTGCCAGTAAGGGGGGACAGGGGTACCAAGAGACCCAGTACTTC.

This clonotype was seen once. The CDR3 DNA reads as TGTGCCAGCTCACCACGAGAGTTTGGCTACACCTTC. Protein: CASSPREFGYTF. The J gene is TRBJ1-2, the V gene TRBV18; D is ambiguous. The V end was cut by 1 base, the J end by 7 bases, with 7 bases between. The V gene's germline CDR1 is KGHSH and CDR2 LQKENI. CDR3 length equals 12 residues.

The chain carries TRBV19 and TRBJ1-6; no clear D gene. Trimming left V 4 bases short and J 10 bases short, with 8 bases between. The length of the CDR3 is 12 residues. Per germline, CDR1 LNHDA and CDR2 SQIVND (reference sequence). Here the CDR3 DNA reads TGTGCCAGTAGTAAGGGTGTCTCACCCCTCCACTTT. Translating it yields CASSKGVSPLHF.